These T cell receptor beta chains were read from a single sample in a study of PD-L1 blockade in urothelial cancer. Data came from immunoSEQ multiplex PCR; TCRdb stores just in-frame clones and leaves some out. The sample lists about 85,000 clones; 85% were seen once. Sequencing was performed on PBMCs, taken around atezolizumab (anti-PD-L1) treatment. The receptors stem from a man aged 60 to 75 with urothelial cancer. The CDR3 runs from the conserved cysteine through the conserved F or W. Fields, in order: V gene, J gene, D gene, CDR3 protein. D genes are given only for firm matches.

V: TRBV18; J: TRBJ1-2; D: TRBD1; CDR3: CASSPPGGYGYTF
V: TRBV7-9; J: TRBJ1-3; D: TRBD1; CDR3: CASSLAGTGVNTIYF
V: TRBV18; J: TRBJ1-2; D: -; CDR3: CASSPLGTPGGYTF
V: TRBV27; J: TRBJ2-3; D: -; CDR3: CASSLFGGFTDTQYF
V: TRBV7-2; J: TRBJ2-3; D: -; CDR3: CASSWDIGTDTQYF
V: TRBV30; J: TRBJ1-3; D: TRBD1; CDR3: CAWNRGSGNTIYF
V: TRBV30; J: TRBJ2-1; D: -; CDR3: CASTGGGNEQFF
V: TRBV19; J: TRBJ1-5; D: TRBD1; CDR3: CASSDDGTGHNQPQHF
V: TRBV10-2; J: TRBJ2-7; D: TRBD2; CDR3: CASTPAGVSYEQYF
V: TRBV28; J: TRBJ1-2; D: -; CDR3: CASRNSGQGGYGYTF
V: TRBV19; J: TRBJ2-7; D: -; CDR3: CASSYQDEYEQYF
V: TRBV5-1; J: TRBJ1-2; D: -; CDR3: CASSLEVVGGGYTF
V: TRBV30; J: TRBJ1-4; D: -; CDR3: CAWGGEKLFF
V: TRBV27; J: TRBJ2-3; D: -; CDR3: CASRPFPGGAGLTDTQYF
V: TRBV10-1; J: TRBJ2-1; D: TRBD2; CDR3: CASRDKGLAVYNEQFF
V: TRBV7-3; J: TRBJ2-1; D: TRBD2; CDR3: CASSSRTSGRNEQFF
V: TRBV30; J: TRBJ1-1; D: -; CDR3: CASSHPGGTEAFF
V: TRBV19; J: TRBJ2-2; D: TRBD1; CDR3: CASSVLSGQTTGELFF